This T cell receptor beta chain was sequenced in a study of control samples from healthy donors and cancer patients. The table came from immunoSEQ multiplex PCR; TCRdb's copy has only in-frame clones and leaves some out. The sample records some 100,000 clones, 80% to 95% being singletons. Germline values: CDR1 LGHNA, CDR2 YNFKEQ. The CDR3 covers 15 residues. With V trimmed by 4 bases and J by 3 bases, 8 bases remained unmatched. This chain links TRBV4-2 with TRBJ2-7, with 8 nucleotides matching TRBD1. This clonotype was sampled from a man in his late teens or twenties in good health. The sequenced material came from blood. The CDR3 is CASSPEGQVNYEQYF. The CDR3, as DNA: TGTGCCAGCAGCCCCGAGGGACAGGTCAACTACGAGCAGTACTTC.